This T cell receptor beta chain was identified during a study of breast tumors, draining lymph nodes, adjacent tissues. One entry per CDR3 protein, called by TCRdb with MiXCR from the multiplex PCR reads. The data show some 170,000 distinct CDR3 sequences, roughly a third seen once. This clonotype was detected many times. As yet, its antigen is unknown. Trimming took off 3 bases at V and 11 bases at J, with 14 bases between the two ends. Germline loops: CDR1 DFQATT, CDR2 SNEGSKA (reference sequence). This CDR3 spans 13 amino acids. The lymph nodes were axillary draining lymph nodes from breast cancer patients. Study-level findings and limits: Tumor TCR diversity was below lymph nodes but above nontumor tissue. Findings are consistent with lymph node origin and intratumoral expansion of most tumor T cells. The lymph node origin of tumor T cells was framed as consistent with a hypothesis, not demonstrated.

This rearrangement joins TRBV20-1 to TRBJ1-6; D is uncertain. This clonotype was sampled from a female donor with breast cancer. Some clones in this sample may be carry-over from other donors' samples. The sequenced sample was axillary lymph node tissue. In nucleotides, the CDR3 is TGCAGTGCTAGTCCAAAGCAGGATACACCCCTCCACTTT. Encoded protein: CSASPKQDTPLHF.